A selection of T cell receptor beta chains follows, all from one sample in a study of blood T cells in healthy people across ages. Via MiXCR, TCRdb re-called the 5' RACE reads, giving one row per CDR3 protein. Counted here are 890,000 or so distinct CDR3 sequences, under 80% occurring once; the ten biggest clones make up roughly 25%. The material sequenced was blood. All receptors derive from a man aged 30-40 years in good health. Both conserved end residues are part of each CDR3. The D gene is left open where the match is weak. The size entry is marked missing in some rows and otherwise reads once, few, many or a size class.

>.|TRBV7-2|.|TRBJ1-3
TGTGCCAGCAGCTTGGAGGGAAAATCTGGAAACACCATATATTTT
CASSLEGKSGNTIYF
>.|TRBV4-3|.|TRBJ2-7
TGCGCCAGCAGCCAAGATGATCGGACACCCACCTACGAGCAGTACTTC
CASSQDDRTPTYEQYF
>.|TRBV6-1|.|TRBJ1-1
TGTGCCAGCAGTGACGATTGGGGTTGGAACACTGAAGCTTTCTTT
CASSDDWGWNTEAFF
>.|TRBV2|.|TRBJ1-4
TGTGCCAGCAGTGAACAGGGACCAGTTAATGAAAAACTGTTTTTT
CASSEQGPVNEKLFF
>.|TRBV5-5|.|TRBJ1-4
TGTGCCAGCAGCTCATTGGTAACCGGGACGGGAGGGGAAAAACTGTTTTTT
CASSSLVTGTGGEKLFF
>.|TRBV7-3|once|TRBJ1-2
TGTGCCAGCAGCTTATACTCAACCCCGGCGGGCTACACCTTC
CASSLYSTPAGYTF
>.|TRBV20-1|few|TRBJ2-3
TGCAGTGCTAGAGATACGGGGGATACGCAGTATTTT
CSARDTGDTQYF
>.|TRBV9|.|TRBJ2-6
TGTGCCAGCAGCGTAAAAGGGGGGGCCGGCTCTGGGGCCAACGTCCTGACTTTC
CASSVKGGAGSGANVLTF
>.|TRBV27|.|TRBJ2-3
TGTGCCAGCAGTCTCCTAGCGAACCCTTTGACAGATACGCAGTATTTT
CASSLLANPLTDTQYF
>.|TRBV28|.|TRBJ2-4
TGTGTCAGCAGTTTTGTGGGGCTGAGGTCAGAAGCCAAAAACATTCAGTACTTC
CVSSFVGLRSEAKNIQYF
>.|TRBV7-2|few|TRBJ2-3
TGTGCCAGCAGCTTAGACGGACCAGCGGATACGCAGTATTTT
CASSLDGPADTQYF
>.|TRBV20-1|many|TRBJ2-7
TGCAGTGCTAGGCCACAGGGTGGGTCCTACGAGCAGTACTTC
CSARPQGGSYEQYF
>TRBD1|TRBV7-2|.|TRBJ2-4
TGTGCCAGCAGCTTAAGAGTCCCGGGACAGGGACTAGCCAAAAACATTCAGTACTTC
CASSLRVPGQGLAKNIQYF
>.|TRBV20-1|.|TRBJ2-5
TGCAGTGCTGGAAATTGGGGCAGCCAAGAGACCCAGTACTTC
CSAGNWGSQETQYF
>.|TRBV9|once|TRBJ2-1
TGTGCCAGCAGCGTAAGTACAGGACCTAAGGCGCAGTTCTTC
CASSVSTGPKAQFF
>.|TRBV29-1|few|TRBJ2-1
TGCAGCGTTGCCCTCCCCGGGGAACTAGTCGGCAATGAGCAGTTCTTC
CSVALPGELVGNEQFF
>.|TRBV29-1|.|TRBJ2-3
TGCAGCGGAGACAGGGAGGGAACAGATACGCAGTATTTT
CSGDREGTDTQYF
>TRBD2|TRBV10-3|.|TRBJ2-1
TGTGCCATCAGGACCGGGACTAGCGGGGGGGCCGCTGAGCAGTTCTTC
CAIRTGTSGGAAEQFF
>TRBD1|TRBV10-3|.|TRBJ2-4
TGTGCCATCAGTGAGTCTACAGGGGAGGCCAAAAACATTCAGTACTTC
CAISESTGEAKNIQYF
>.|TRBV6-5|.|TRBJ2-5
TGTGCCAGCATCGAAGGAGAGACCCAGTACTTC
CASIEGETQYF
>TRBD1|TRBV9|few|TRBJ1-2
TGTGCCAGCAGCGCTCAGGGGGTTAACTATGGCTACACCTTC
CASSAQGVNYGYTF
>.|TRBV29-1|.|TRBJ1-4
TGCAGCGTTGGGTCGGGAAAGGAACTGTTTTTT
CSVGSGKELFF
>.|TRBV4-3|.|TRBJ2-7
TGCGCCAGCAGCCAAGATTTCGGGGCGTTCTACGAGCAGTACTTC
CASSQDFGAFYEQYF
>TRBD2|TRBV6-5|.|TRBJ2-7
TGTGCCAGCAGTTACTCGGCTAGCGGGGGTCACGAGCAGTACTTC
CASSYSASGGHEQYF
>.|TRBV10-3|.|TRBJ2-4
TGTGCCATCAAGGCAGGGCTTGATTGGGGGGAGCAGTACTTC
CAIKAGLDWGEQYF
>TRBD1|TRBV20-1|.|TRBJ1-2
TGCAGTGCCAACGACAGGGCTACTTTAAACTATGGCTACACCTTC
CSANDRATLNYGYTF
>.|TRBV10-3|.|TRBJ1-5
TGTGCCACCAGACAGACTGAGGATCAGCCCCAGCATTTT
CATRQTEDQPQHF
>.|TRBV29-1|.|TRBJ2-1
TGCAGCGTTGCGACGGCGGGGTACCAGGGTGAGCAGTTCTTC
CSVATAGYQGEQFF
>TRBD2|TRBV25-1|.|TRBJ2-1
TGTGCCAGCAGTCGCGCGCGGGGGGGGCATGAGCAGTTCTTC
CASSRARGGHEQFF
>TRBD1|TRBV4-3|.|TRBJ2-5
TGCGCCAGCAGCCAGATCCGGGACAGGGTACAGACCCAGTACTTC
CASSQIRDRVQTQYF
>TRBD1|TRBV27|few|TRBJ2-7
TGTGCCAGCACGCCAGGGGGCCGGATAGGCGAGCAGTACTTC
CASTPGGRIGEQYF
>TRBD1|TRBV27|few|TRBJ1-5
TGTGCCAGCAGTTTCCAGGGGGCTGGCAATCAGCCCCAGCATTTT
CASSFQGAGNQPQHF
>.|TRBV20-1|few|TRBJ2-4
TGCAGTGCCCTAAATTCCGAACAGTACTTC
CSALNSEQYF
>.|TRBV6-6|.|TRBJ1-5
TGTGCCAGCAGCCGAGGGGTTAGCAATCAGCCCCAGCATTTT
CASSRGVSNQPQHF
>TRBD2|TRBV10-3|.|TRBJ2-3
TGTGCCATCAGTGCCGCACCGGGGGGGTCGGGGGAAGATACGCAGTATTTT
CAISAAPGGSGEDTQYF
>TRBD1|TRBV10-2|.|TRBJ1-1
TGCGCCAGCAGCGACAGGGGGCTGGGGAACACTGAAGCTTTCTTT
CASSDRGLGNTEAFF
>.|TRBV21-1|.|TRBJ1-2
TGTGCCAGCAGCAAAGCTCAGTACAGGGGGCGCGACTATGGCTACACCTTC
CASSKAQYRGRDYGYTF
>TRBD1|TRBV20-1|.|TRBJ1-2
TGCAGTGCTCTTGACAGGGCTAACTATGGCTACACCTTC
CSALDRANYGYTF
>.|TRBV20-1|.|TRBJ2-1
TGCAGTGCTAGCGGTGTAGTTCCCAATGAGCAGTTCTTC
CSASGVVPNEQFF
>TRBD2|TRBV6-5|few|TRBJ2-1
TGTGCCAGCAGTCCCAGCGGGGGGTTTGAGCAGTTCTTC
CASSPSGGFEQFF
>.|TRBV3-1|.|TRBJ2-1
TGTGCCAGCAAGACGTTCGGGGCTGAGCAGTTCTTC
CASKTFGAEQFF
>TRBD1|TRBV7-2|.|TRBJ2-3
TGTGCCAGCAGGGACCGGGACAGGGGTCAAGATACGCAGTATTTT
CASRDRDRGQDTQYF
>.|TRBV4-1|once|TRBJ2-7
TGCGCCAGCAGCCAAGAATCAAGTTCGACCTACGAGCAGTACTTC
CASSQESSSTYEQYF
>.|TRBV7-9|few|TRBJ2-1
TGTGCCAGCAGCTCCGGGGCCGGAGGGGAGCAGTTCTTC
CASSSGAGGEQFF
>.|TRBV5-1|once|TRBJ2-1
TGCGCCAGCAGCCCTGACAGTGGGTCCTACAATGAGCAGTTCTTC
CASSPDSGSYNEQFF
>.|TRBV2|.|TRBJ2-4
TGTGCCAGCAGTGAAGCGCGGGCAGGGTCGGGCATTCAGTACTTC
CASSEARAGSGIQYF
>TRBD2|TRBV7-2|.|TRBJ2-5
TGTGCCAGCAGCTTATCTAGCGGGGGGGCCAACCAAGAGACCCAGTACTTC
CASSLSSGGANQETQYF
>.|TRBV11-2|.|TRBJ1-5
TGTGCCAGCAGCTTATCCCCGCAGGGCCGACAGCCCCAGCATTTT
CASSLSPQGRQPQHF
>TRBD1|TRBV5-5|.|TRBJ2-4
TGTGCCAGCAGTAACCGGGACAGAATAAACATTCAGTACTTC
CASSNRDRINIQYF
>.|TRBV7-9|.|TRBJ2-1
TGTGCCAGCAGCGGGGCGATGGGTGAGCAGTTCTTC
CASSGAMGEQFF
>TRBD2|TRBV7-2|.|TRBJ2-7
TGTGCCAGCAGCTCTAGCGGGGGGTCCGCCTACGAGCAGTACTTC
CASSSSGGSAYEQYF
>.|TRBV9|.|TRBJ1-2
TGTGCCAGCAGCCCGGCGGGAGGGTTCTATGGCTACACCTTC
CASSPAGGFYGYTF
>.|TRBV5-5|.|TRBJ2-7
TGTGCCAGCAGCTGGAGGACGGTTTCCTACGAGCAGTACTTC
CASSWRTVSYEQYF
>.|TRBV3-1|few|TRBJ2-7
TGTGCCAGCAGCCAAGGGACGACCTACGAGCAGTACTTC
CASSQGTTYEQYF
>.|TRBV9|.|TRBJ2-6
TGTGCCAGCAGCCTACAGCGGTACGCCTCTGGGGCCAACGTCCTGACTTTC
CASSLQRYASGANVLTF
>.|TRBV5-1|.|TRBJ2-7
TGCGCCACTTCCATGTACCCGGAGGCCTACGAGCAGTACTTC
CATSMYPEAYEQYF
>.|TRBV15|.|TRBJ1-5
TGTGCCACCAGCAGAGTCGGCGGAATCGAGCCCCAGCATTTT
CATSRVGGIEPQHF